Included here is one T cell receptor (beta chain) sequence, with context. Germline CDR1 SGHKS, CDR2 YYEKEE (reference sequence). The length of the CDR3 is 17 residues. The V and J ends lost 2 bases and 0 bases respectively, with 15 bases between them. The sample originates from a study of patients and donors after allogeneic stem cell transplantation. One entry per CDR3 protein, called by TCRdb with MiXCR from the RT-PCR reads. The repertoire holds under 200,000 distinct CDR3 sequences, with about 29% as singletons. The source of this sequence is a human donor who was either an allogeneic HSCT recipient or a stem cell or donor lymphocyte infusion donor (not recorded which). It is not recorded whose cells these are; they may come from a transplant donor. This chain links TRBV5-5 with TRBJ2-1; D is perhaps TRBD2 (6 bases). The sample was blood, either unsorted or a sorted T cell fraction (not recorded which). The DNA of the CDR3 is TGTGCCAGCAGCTTTTGGCAGGGACTCCGCTCCTACAATGAGCAGTTCTTC. This codes for CASSFWQGLRSYNEQFF. Variable domain in full (rest from reference TRBV5-5 and TRBJ2-1): DAGVTQSPTHLIKTRGQQVTLRCSPISGHKSVSWYQQVLGQGPQFIFQYYEKEERGRGNFPDRFSARQFPNYSSELNVNALLLGDSALYLCASSFWQGLRSYNEQFFGPGTRLTVL.